Reported below is one TCR beta chain. The antigen remains unidentified. CDR3 length: 12 residues. The V gene lost 4 bases and the J gene lost 8 bases, with 9 bases spanning the gap. Germline V CDR1 and CDR2: SGHDT, YYEEEE. Each CDR3 protein gets one entry after TCRdb re-called the 5' RACE reads with MiXCR. In the table there are under 300,000 distinct CDR3 sequences, 6.9% of which are singletons. This sample was included in a study of T cells after yellow fever vaccination. The study, taken as a whole, reports: FACS-sorted repertoires could harbor abundant contaminating bulk-population clonotypes. A weaker secondary response peaked on day 5, the primary on day 15.

Sample: CD4+ T cells sorted from PBMCs, taken 15 days after the yellow fever booster vaccination. The origin of this receptor is a man aged 30 to 39 who received the YFV17D yellow fever vaccine. The chain recombines TRBV5-6 with TRBJ2-2; D remains ambiguous. CDR3 DNA sequence: TGTGCCAGCAGCCTCGGTGAAGGGGAGCTGTTTTTT. Translation gives CASSLGEGELFF.